This section outlines one TCR beta chain sequence together with its context. Clones were sequenced by immunoSEQ multiplex PCR, and TCRdb holds only the in-frame ones, with some missing. The table shows under 200,000 clones, with approximately 77% occurring only once. V was clipped by 2 bases and J by 1 base, with 5 bases between them. This CDR3 contains 13 residues. The sample belongs to a study of blood T cell repertoires in COVID-19. Cohorts were assigned according to the clinical history that participants reported. Resolution of symptoms, clearance, or two negative PCRs was present in recovered Cohort 3 donors.

The receptor comes from a man aged 55 to 70 who had recovered from COVID-19. The chain carries TRBV12-3 or TRBV12-4 and TRBJ1-1; D remains ambiguous. Material: PBMCs or T cells enriched from blood (not recorded which). In DNA form, the CDR3 reads TGTGCCAGCAGTTTAACTGAGAACACTGAAGCTTTCTTT. It is translated as CASSLTENTEAFF.